The rows below give T cell receptor beta chains drawn from one sample of a study of beta chain features in type 1 diabetes. The protocol was immunoSEQ multiplex PCR, while the TCRdb copy is restricted to in-frame clones and leaves out a portion. The table lists over 600,000 clones, roughly 12% of them singletons, with roughly 0.12% in the top ten. Sequenced: naive CD4+ T cells from blood. These receptors originate from a man aged 30-40 years with type 1 diabetes. Each CDR3 is given with its conserved first and last residue. D genes are given only for firm matches. Clone size, where shown, is once, few, many, or a class for clones that have expanded.

J gene	clone size	V gene	D gene	CDR3 protein	CDR3 DNA
TRBJ2-3	.	TRBV7-2	.	CASSFSPGRTDTQYF	TGTGCCAGCAGCTTCTCTCCGGGACGGACAGATACGCAGTATTTT
TRBJ2-5	.	TRBV5-4	.	CASSLKGGPETQYF	TGTGCCAGCAGCTTGAAGGGGGGGCCAGAGACCCAGTACTTC
TRBJ2-6	.	TRBV7-9	TRBD1	CASSLGRTGPSGANVLTF	TGTGCCAGCAGCTTAGGACGGACAGGGCCCTCTGGGGCCAACGTCCTGACTTTC
TRBJ1-2	few	TRBV7-2	.	CASSLASQSWTANYGYTF	TGTGCCAGCAGCTTAGCGTCGCAGAGCTGGACGGCTAACTATGGCTACACCTTC
TRBJ2-7	.	TRBV11-2	.	CASSLQRTYEQYF	TGTGCCAGCAGCTTACAAAGGACCTACGAGCAGTACTTC
TRBJ1-1	.	TRBV5-6	.	CASSLYWNTEAFF	TGTGCCAGCAGCTTATACTGGAACACTGAAGCTTTCTTT
TRBJ2-3	.	TRBV29-1	.	CSVEEAGQTTDTQYF	TGCAGCGTTGAAGAGGCGGGACAGACTACAGATACGCAGTATTTT
TRBJ2-3	.	TRBV29-1	TRBD2	CSVLGLAGGTDTQYF	TGCAGCGTTCTGGGACTAGCGGGGGGCACAGATACGCAGTATTTT
TRBJ1-2	few	TRBV9	.	CASGGNYGYTF	TGTGCCAGCGGGGGAAACTATGGCTACACCTTC
TRBJ2-7	few	TRBV7-2	TRBD2	CASSPRLAGSGYEQYF	TGTGCCAGCAGCCCCCGACTAGCGGGGTCAGGCTACGAGCAGTACTTC
TRBJ2-1	.	TRBV10-3	TRBD1	CAISAGQGSLIDEQFF	TGTGCCATCAGTGCTGGACAGGGAAGCTTGATTGATGAGCAGTTCTTC
TRBJ1-1	few	TRBV29-1	TRBD1	CSVRGTTGGNRNTEAFF	TGCAGCGTCCGGGGGACGACAGGGGGCAACCGGAACACTGAAGCTTTCTTT
TRBJ2-4	.	TRBV6-5	TRBD2	CASRAGVKNIQYF	TGTGCCAGCAGGGCGGGGGTCAAAAACATTCAGTACTTC
TRBJ2-1	few	TRBV19	TRBD1	CASSTTGGANEQFF	TGTGCCAGTAGTACCACAGGGGGCGCGAATGAGCAGTTCTTC
TRBJ1-3	.	TRBV7-2	TRBD1	CASSLQQGAGNTIYF	TGTGCCAGCAGCCTCCAACAGGGGGCAGGAAACACCATATATTTT
TRBJ2-7	few	TRBV6-5	TRBD1	CASSRTGGEQYF	TGTGCCAGCTCACGGACAGGGGGCGAGCAGTACTTC
TRBJ2-5	few	TRBV9	TRBD2	CASSAAGGMMETQYF	TGTGCCAGCAGCGCCGCGGGAGGGATGATGGAGACCCAGTACTTC
TRBJ2-2	few	TRBV5-1	.	CASSLDHSSNTGELFF	TGCGCCAGCAGCTTGGATCACAGCTCCAACACCGGGGAGCTGTTTTTT
TRBJ2-7	few	TRBV5-1	.	CASSPGPTYEQYF	TGCGCCAGCAGCCCCGGCCCAACCTACGAGCAGTACTTC
TRBJ2-5	.	TRBV5-4	TRBD2	CASSSQAGGLQETQYF	TGTGCCAGCAGCTCCCAAGCGGGGGGCTTGCAAGAGACCCAGTACTTC
TRBJ2-1	.	TRBV9	.	CASSVGVGEQFF	TGTGCCAGCAGCGTAGGGGTAGGTGAGCAGTTCTTC
TRBJ1-2	few	TRBV7-2	.	CASGQRLGGYTF	TGTGCCAGTGGGCAGCGCCTTGGGGGCTACACCTTC
TRBJ2-1	.	TRBV28	TRBD1	CASRLDRGDNEQFF	TGTGCCAGCAGACTGGACAGGGGGGACAATGAGCAGTTCTTC
TRBJ2-3	few	TRBV28	.	CASSLGGAGRGDTQYF	TGTGCCAGCAGTTTAGGGGGGGCAGGGCGCGGAGATACGCAGTATTTT
TRBJ2-2	.	TRBV7-7	.	CASSLDTTNTGELFF	TGTGCCAGCAGCTTAGATACGACGAACACCGGGGAGCTGTTTTTT
TRBJ1-6	once	TRBV25-1	TRBD1	CASSDGTGRYNSPLHF	TGTGCCAGCAGTGATGGGACAGGGAGGTATAATTCACCCCTCCACTTT
TRBJ2-2	.	TRBV6-4	.	CASSKTDTGELFF	TGTGCCAGCAGTAAGACAGACACCGGGGAGCTGTTTTTT
TRBJ2-7	.	TRBV7-9	.	CASSLEVGSEQYF	TGTGCCAGCAGCTTAGAGGTCGGGAGCGAGCAGTACTTC
TRBJ1-4	.	TRBV25-1	TRBD1	CASSADRANEKLFF	TGTGCCAGCAGCGCCGACAGGGCAAATGAAAAACTGTTTTTT
TRBJ2-6	.	TRBV13	.	CASSRDGQSSGANVLTF	TGTGCCAGCAGTCGGGACGGCCAGAGCTCTGGGGCCAACGTCCTGACTTTC
TRBJ2-3	few	TRBV11-3	.	CASSLGGSQDTQYF	TGTGCCAGCAGCTTAGGAGGTAGTCAAGATACGCAGTATTTT
TRBJ2-7	.	TRBV7-2	TRBD2	CASSPRDYRSGYEQYF	TGTGCCAGCAGCCCCCGGGACTACCGCTCGGGGTACGAGCAGTACTTC
TRBJ2-7	few	TRBV5-4	.	CASSPDPLREQYF	TGTGCCAGCAGCCCCGACCCCCTACGCGAGCAGTACTTC
TRBJ2-2	.	TRBV6-5	.	CASSRGLQRTGELFF	TGTGCCAGCAGTCGGGGCCTACAGAGAACCGGGGAGCTGTTTTTT
TRBJ2-1	.	TRBV11-2	.	CASRGAGGDEQFF	TGTGCCAGCAGAGGAGCAGGGGGGGATGAGCAGTTCTTC
TRBJ2-7	.	TRBV2	.	CASSEALEFYEQYF	TGTGCCAGCAGTGAAGCGCTGGAGTTTTACGAGCAGTACTTC
TRBJ1-1	.	TRBV5-1	.	CASSPGVEEEAFF	TGCGCCAGCAGCCCGGGAGTGGAAGAAGAAGCTTTCTTT
TRBJ1-5	.	TRBV7-2	.	CASSLNGINQPQHF	TGTGCCAGCAGCCTAAACGGGATAAACCAGCCCCAGCATTTT
TRBJ2-7	.	TRBV6-8	.	CASSRGLEVYEQYF	TGTGCCAGCAGTCGAGGGCTTGAGGTCTACGAGCAGTACTTC
TRBJ2-3	.	TRBV7-9	.	CASSSFISTDTQYF	TGTGCCAGCAGCTCCTTTATTAGCACAGATACGCAGTATTTT
TRBJ2-3	few	TRBV19	TRBD2	CASSTSGAVDTQYF	TGTGCCAGTAGTACTAGCGGGGCGGTAGATACGCAGTATTTT
TRBJ2-1	few	TRBV4-2	TRBD2	CASSQDPSAGVFHNEQFF	TGTGCCAGCAGCCAAGACCCATCAGCGGGGGTGTTCCACAATGAGCAGTTCTTC
TRBJ1-2	few	TRBV6-5	.	CASSYARDYGYTF	TGTGCCAGCAGTTACGCCAGGGACTATGGCTACACCTTC
TRBJ1-5	few	TRBV9	.	CASSVGSEEQPQHF	TGTGCCAGCAGCGTAGGCAGTGAGGAACAGCCCCAGCATTTT
TRBJ2-1	few	TRBV7-3	.	CASSQDYNEQFF	TGTGCCAGCAGCCAAGATTACAATGAGCAGTTCTTC
TRBJ2-3	few	TRBV29-1	TRBD2	CSVGSGGATDTQYF	TGCAGCGTCGGTAGCGGGGGGGCTACAGATACGCAGTATTTT